The sequence of this T cell receptor beta chain was determined in a study of regulatory T cells in long-lasting Graves disease. V trimming: 2 bases; J trimming: 3 bases; junction bases outside the gene matches: 3. CDR3 size: 16 residues. Looked up from germline, CDR1 is MGHDK and CDR2 is SYGVNS. TCR beta libraries were built with iRepertoire HTBI primers and Arm-PCR of CDR3 regions. Each CDR3 protein is one row after TCRdb ran MiXCR on the multiplex PCR reads. The sample shows approximately 690,000 distinct CDR3 sequences, 30% of them seen only once. Time point reported: persistent/refractory GD, antithyroid drugs over 5 years with positive TRAb. With RNA extracted from PBMCs as input, the TCR library was made.

This receptor was identified in a female donor with Graves disease. Sequences were derived from peripheral blood mononuclear cells (PBMCs), sampled when the disease was refractory, from a patient treated with antithyroid drugs. This chain links TRBV25-1 with TRBJ1-6, with 8 positions matching TRBD1. CDR3 residues: CASSESGTGYNSPLHF. In nucleotides, the CDR3 is TGTGCCAGCAGTGAAAGCGGGACAGGCTATAATTCACCCCTCCACTTT.